Detailed here is one TCR beta chain. In its sample, this clone was seen once. The clone's antigen remains unknown. Base qualities are not at hand, and no much larger clone is one base apart. This sample was included in a study of T cells after posttransplantation cyclophosphamide (dated by TCRdb to between 2015 and 2016). General notes on the study: Using TRB sequencing, the study followed how the T cell repertoire rebuilt after myeloablative bone marrow transplantation with posttransplantation cyclophosphamide given as GVHD prophylaxis. Antigen receptor sequencing was done on samples from 35 to 45 PTCy-treated patients and from over 15 related bone marrow donors of those patients. Public TRB sequences were searched against a database of over 3,500 sequences associated with responses to pathogens, tumor antigens, self-antigens and alloantigens. Because TRA and TRB clonality correlated tightly in roughly ten samples, later TCR analyses were limited to TRB. In 3 patients, TRB sequencing was also performed on up to about 3 more blood samples taken 2 to 5.2 years after transplant, and in several patients, pretransplant blood was also TRB-sequenced. Blood from every one of the 30 or so PTCy patients who had 1-year posttransplant specimens underwent TRB sequencing.

CDR1 and CDR2, per the germline V gene, are MNHEY and SVGAGI. Measured from the cysteine to the phenylalanine, the CDR3 is 13 residues long. The DNA shown is the 39-base CDR3, in frame from base 1. Deletion took 4 bases off V and 5 bases off J, with a span of 12 bases between the germline ends. General conclusions and limits of the study: Donor-recipient similarity was low at 1-2 months but increased during the first year, and donor CD8+ memory clones often dominated later blood repertoires. The TRB repertoires of T cells infiltrating skin or the GI tract showed only limited overlap with the TRB repertoires found in blood. Across 45 patients, recipient CMV seropositivity and CMV reactivation were highly associated with TRB clonality; PTCy diversity was similar to CNI/methotrexate controls.

Genomic DNA was used for TRB sequencing, which was performed with the immunoSEQ assay at survey resolution or with the hsTCRB kit. In the paper's pipeline: The immunoSEQ software was used for initial read processing, and the LymphoSeq R package was used for repertoire analyses. Clonality was computed as 1 minus normalized Shannon entropy; Gini coefficient was also calculated for each TRB dataset. Phenotypes of unsorted samples were inferred by mapping TRB sequences from sorted subsets of the recipient or donor onto unsorted samples of the same recipient. TCRdb took over this immuneACCESS table, retaining in-frame rearrangements with V and J assigned. Such tables are incomplete; in checked studies, under half of the missing clones stem from an unresolved V gene, and the remainder is unexplained. D and trimming were read from the DNA, whereas the V and J calls and clone size are those reported in that table. Across this sample there are about 6,400 clones, with 95% to 98% seen only once. 0.5% to 0.65% of the sample belongs to the ten largest clones.

Peripheral blood samples were provided by related bone marrow donors on the day of marrow donation. Naive T cells were defined as viable CD3+CD4+ or CD3+CD8+ cells that were CCR7+CD45RA+CD45RO-CD95-CD27+CD28+. Peripheral blood and bone marrow mononuclear cells were isolated by Ficoll-Hypaque density centrifugation and were cryopreserved. FACS on a FACSAria II was used to sort CD4+ and CD8+ T cells, including the naive and memory subsets. The V gene is TRBV6-5 and the J gene is TRBJ2-7, with the D gene too uncertain to name. The source of this sequence is a woman under 40 in good health and a related stem cell transplant donor. Sequenced sample: naive CD8+ T cells sorted from PBMCs. CDR3 loop: CASSSPPADEQYF. The bases are TGTGCCAGCAGTTCCCCACCGGCGGACGAGCAGTACTTC.